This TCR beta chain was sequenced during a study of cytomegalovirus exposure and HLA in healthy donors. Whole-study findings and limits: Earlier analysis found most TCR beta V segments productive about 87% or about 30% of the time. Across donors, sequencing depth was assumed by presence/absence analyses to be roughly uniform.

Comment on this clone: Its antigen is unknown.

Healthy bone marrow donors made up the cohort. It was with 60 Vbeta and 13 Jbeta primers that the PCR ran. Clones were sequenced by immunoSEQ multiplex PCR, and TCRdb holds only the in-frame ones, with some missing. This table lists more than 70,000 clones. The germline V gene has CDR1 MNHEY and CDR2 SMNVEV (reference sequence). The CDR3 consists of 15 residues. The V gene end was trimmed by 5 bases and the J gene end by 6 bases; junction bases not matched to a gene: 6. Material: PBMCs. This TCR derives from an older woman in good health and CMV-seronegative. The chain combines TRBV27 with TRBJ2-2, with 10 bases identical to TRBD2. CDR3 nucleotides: TGTGCCAGCAGTCTTAGCGGGAGGCCATCCGGGGAGCTGTTTTTT. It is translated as CASSLSGRPSGELFF.